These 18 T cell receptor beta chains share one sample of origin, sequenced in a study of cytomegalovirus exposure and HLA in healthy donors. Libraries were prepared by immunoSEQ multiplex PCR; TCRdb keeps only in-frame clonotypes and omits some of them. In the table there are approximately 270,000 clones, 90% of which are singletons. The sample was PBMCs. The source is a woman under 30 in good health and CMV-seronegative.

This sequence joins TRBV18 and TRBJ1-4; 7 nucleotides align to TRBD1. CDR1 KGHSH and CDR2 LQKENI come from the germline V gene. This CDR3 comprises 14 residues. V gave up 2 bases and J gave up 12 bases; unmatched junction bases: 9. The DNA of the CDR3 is TGTGCCAGCTCACCAAACGACAGGGTGTCCGAACTGTTTTTT. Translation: CASSPNDRVSELFF.

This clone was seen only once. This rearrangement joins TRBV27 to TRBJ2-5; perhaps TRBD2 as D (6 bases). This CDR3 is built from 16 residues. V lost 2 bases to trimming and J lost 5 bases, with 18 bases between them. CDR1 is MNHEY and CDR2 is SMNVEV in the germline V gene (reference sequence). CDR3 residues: CASSLAGGVFRETQYF. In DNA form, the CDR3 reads TGTGCCAGCAGTTTAGCCGGCGGGGTTTTCCGGGAGACCCAGTACTTC.

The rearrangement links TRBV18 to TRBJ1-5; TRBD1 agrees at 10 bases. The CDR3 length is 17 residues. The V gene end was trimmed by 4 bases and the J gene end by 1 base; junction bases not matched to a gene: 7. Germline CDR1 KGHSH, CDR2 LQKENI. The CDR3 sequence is CASSLAGTGASNQPQHF. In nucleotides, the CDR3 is TGTGCCAGCTCACTTGCCGGGACAGGGGCGAGCAATCAGCCCCAGCATTTT. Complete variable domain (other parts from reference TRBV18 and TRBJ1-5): NAGVMQNPRHLVRRRGQEARLRCSPMKGHSHVYWYRQLPEEGLKFMVYLQKENIIDESGMPKERFSAEFPKEGPSILRIQQVVRGDSAAYFCASSLAGTGASNQPQHFGDGTRLSIL.

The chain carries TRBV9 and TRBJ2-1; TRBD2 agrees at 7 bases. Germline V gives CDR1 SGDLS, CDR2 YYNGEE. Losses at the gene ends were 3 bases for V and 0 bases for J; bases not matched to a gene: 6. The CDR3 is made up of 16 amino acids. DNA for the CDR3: TGTGCCAGCAGCGCAGACGGGGGGAGCTCCTACAATGAGCAGTTCTTC. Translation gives CASSADGGSSYNEQFF.

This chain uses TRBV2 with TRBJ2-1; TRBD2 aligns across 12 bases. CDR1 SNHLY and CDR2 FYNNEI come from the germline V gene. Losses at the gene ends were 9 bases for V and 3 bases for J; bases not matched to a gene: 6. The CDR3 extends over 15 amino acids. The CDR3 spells CASRLAGVVYNEQFF. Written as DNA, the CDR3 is TGTGCCAGTAGACTAGCGGGGGTTGTCTACAATGAGCAGTTCTTC.

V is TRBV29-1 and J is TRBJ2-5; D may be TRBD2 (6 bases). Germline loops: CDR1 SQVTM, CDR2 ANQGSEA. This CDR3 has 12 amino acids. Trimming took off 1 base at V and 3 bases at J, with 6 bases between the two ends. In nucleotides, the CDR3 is TGCAGCGTTGAAGGGAGGGAAGAGACCCAGTACTTC. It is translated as CSVEGREETQYF.

CDR3 sequence (DNA): TGCAGCGTTGAAGGGCCCAGCGGGGTAGCAGATACGCAGTATTTT. This translates into CSVEGPSGVADTQYF. The genes are TRBV29-1 and TRBJ2-3; 7 nucleotides agree with TRBD2. V was clipped by 1 base and J by 4 bases; unmatched bases: 8. Germline V gene lookup returns CDR1 SQVTM and CDR2 ANQGSEA. The CDR3 length is 15 residues.

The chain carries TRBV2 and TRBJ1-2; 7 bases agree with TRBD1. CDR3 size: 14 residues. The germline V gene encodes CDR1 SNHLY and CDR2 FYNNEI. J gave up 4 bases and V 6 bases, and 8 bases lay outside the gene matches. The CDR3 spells CASSLGQAFYGYTF. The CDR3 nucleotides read TGTGCCAGCAGCCTCGGACAGGCGTTCTATGGCTACACCTTC.

The CDR3 nucleotides read TGCGCCAGCAGCCAAGATCCAGGGGGCGGAGAAAAACTGTTTTTT. This translates into CASSQDPGGGEKLFF. The chain recombines TRBV4-1 with TRBJ1-4; 8 bases map to TRBD1. Germline V gene sequence: CDR1 MGHRA, CDR2 YSYEKL. The CDR3 contains 15 residues. J lost 8 bases, V lost 0 bases, and 5 bases had no gene match.

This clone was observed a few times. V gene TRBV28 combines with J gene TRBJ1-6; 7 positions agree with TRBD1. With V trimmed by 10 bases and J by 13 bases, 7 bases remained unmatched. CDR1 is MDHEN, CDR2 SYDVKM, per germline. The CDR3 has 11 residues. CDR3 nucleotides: TGTGCCACGTCCGGGACAGAGCCCCTCCACTTT. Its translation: CATSGTEPLHF.

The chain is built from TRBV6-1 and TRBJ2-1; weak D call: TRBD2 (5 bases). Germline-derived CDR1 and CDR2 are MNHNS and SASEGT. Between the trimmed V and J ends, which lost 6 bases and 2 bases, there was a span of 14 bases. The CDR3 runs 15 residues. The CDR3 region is CASRETRATYNEQFF. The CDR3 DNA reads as TGTGCCAGCAGGGAAACTAGAGCCACCTACAATGAGCAGTTCTTC.

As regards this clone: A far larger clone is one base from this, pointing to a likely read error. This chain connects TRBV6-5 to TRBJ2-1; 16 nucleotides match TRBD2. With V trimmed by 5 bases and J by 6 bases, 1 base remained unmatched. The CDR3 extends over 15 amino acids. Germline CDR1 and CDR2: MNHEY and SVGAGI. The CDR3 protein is CASSGTSGGANEQFF. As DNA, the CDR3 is TGTGCCAGCAGTGGGACTAGCGGGGGGGCCAATGAGCAGTTCTTC.

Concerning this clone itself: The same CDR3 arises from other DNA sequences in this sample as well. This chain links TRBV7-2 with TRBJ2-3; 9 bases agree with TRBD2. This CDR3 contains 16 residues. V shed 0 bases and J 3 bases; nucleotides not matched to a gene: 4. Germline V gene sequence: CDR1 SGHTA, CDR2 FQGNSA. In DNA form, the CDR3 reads TGTGCCAGCAGCTTAGCACTGGCGGGGGGGACAGATACGCAGTATTTT. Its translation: CASSLALAGGTDTQYF.

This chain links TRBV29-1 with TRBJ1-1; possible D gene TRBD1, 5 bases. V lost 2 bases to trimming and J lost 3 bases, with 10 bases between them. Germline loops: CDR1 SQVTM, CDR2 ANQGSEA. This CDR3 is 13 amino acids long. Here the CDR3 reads CSVEPQGYTEAFF. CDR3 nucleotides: TGCAGCGTTGAACCCCAGGGTTACACTGAAGCTTTCTTT.

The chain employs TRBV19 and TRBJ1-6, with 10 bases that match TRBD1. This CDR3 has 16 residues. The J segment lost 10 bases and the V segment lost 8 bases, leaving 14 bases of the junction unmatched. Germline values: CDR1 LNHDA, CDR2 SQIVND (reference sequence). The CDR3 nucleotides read TGTGCCAGTCTCGCCTTGGGACAGGGGCTCGGATCACCCCTCCACTTT. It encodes CASLALGQGLGSPLHF.

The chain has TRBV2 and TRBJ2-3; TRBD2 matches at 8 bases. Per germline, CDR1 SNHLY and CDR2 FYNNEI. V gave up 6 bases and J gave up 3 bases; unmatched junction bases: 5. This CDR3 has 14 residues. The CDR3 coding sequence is TGTGCCAGCAGCTCAGCGGGGGTTACAGATACGCAGTATTTT. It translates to CASSSAGVTDTQYF.

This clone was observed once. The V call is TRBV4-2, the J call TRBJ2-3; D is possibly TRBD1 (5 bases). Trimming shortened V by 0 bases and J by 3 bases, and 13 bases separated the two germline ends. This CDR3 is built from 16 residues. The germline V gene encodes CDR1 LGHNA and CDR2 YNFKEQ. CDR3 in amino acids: CASSQDWGRITDTQYF. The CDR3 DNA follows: TGTGCCAGCAGCCAAGATTGGGGCAGAATAACAGATACGCAGTATTTT.

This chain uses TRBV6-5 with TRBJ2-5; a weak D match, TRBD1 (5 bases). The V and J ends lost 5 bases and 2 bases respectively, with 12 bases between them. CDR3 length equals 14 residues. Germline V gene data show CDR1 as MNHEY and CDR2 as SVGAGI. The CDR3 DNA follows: TGTGCCAGCAGTGGGGCCTGGGGTCAAGAGACCCAGTACTTC. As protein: CASSGAWGQETQYF.